Detailed here is one T cell receptor beta chain. The length of the CDR3 is 17 residues. Germline V gene data show CDR1 as SGHRS and CDR2 as YFSETQ. The V end lost 0 bases, the J end lost 1 base, and 14 bases lay between the germline ends. The study drew participants aged about 18 to 95 years from 20 to 30 US areas. Symptom resolution, clearance, or two negative PCRs marked donors in Cohort 3 as recovered. Method: immunoSEQ multiplex PCR; TCRdb's copy keeps in-frame clones and lacks some. The profile covers around 300,000 clones, with roughly 89% appearing a single time and about 2% taken by the ten largest. The data originate from a study of blood T cell repertoires in COVID-19.

This clonotype originated in an older woman who had recovered from COVID-19. The sequenced sample consisted of PBMCs or T cells enriched from blood (not recorded which). This rearrangement joins TRBV5-1 to TRBJ2-1, with TRBD2 as a possible D gene (6 bases). CDR3 protein: CASSLGRDSASYNEQFF. CDR3 sequence (DNA): TGCGCCAGCAGCTTGGGCCGGGACTCCGCATCCTACAATGAGCAGTTCTTC.